This T cell receptor (beta chain) appears in the sequencing data of a study of brain T cells in children with intractable seizures. Study-level results: Patients' HCMV serostatus was unknown; virus specificity rests on CDR3 similarity alone.

Germline CDR1 MNHNS, CDR2 SASEGT. V lost 2 bases to trimming and J lost 8 bases, with 13 bases between them. The CDR3 is 14 amino acids. The assay was immunoSEQ multiplex PCR, and TCRdb's table has in-frame clones only and misses some. This table holds around 100,000 clones, 85% to 95% found once. Surgery cases with the highest brain T cell transcript signatures were chosen for sequencing. Patients received at least one anti-epileptic drug before surgery. As regards this clone: No antigen is known for it.

The J gene is TRBJ1-5, the V gene TRBV6-1, with D unresolved. This TCR was recovered from a boy in the first two years of life with hemimegalencephaly and intractable seizures. Sample: peripheral blood, taken at surgery. The CDR3 DNA follows: TGTGCCAGCAGTGAACGGCGGGCATGGGAGCCCCAGCATTTT. Its protein product is CASSERRAWEPQHF.